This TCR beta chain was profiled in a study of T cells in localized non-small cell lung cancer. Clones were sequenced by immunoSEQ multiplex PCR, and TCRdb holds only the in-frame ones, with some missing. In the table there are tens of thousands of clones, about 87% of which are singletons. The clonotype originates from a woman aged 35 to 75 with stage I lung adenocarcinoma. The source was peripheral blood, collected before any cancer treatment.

For the CDR3, the DNA is TGTGCCAGCAGCTTAGGGCCGGCCAACAATGAGCAGTTCTTC. It yields the protein CASSLGPANNEQFF. This chain links TRBV11-3 with TRBJ2-1; no clear D gene. CDR1 and CDR2 from the germline V gene are SGHNT and YENEEA. The CDR3 consists of 14 residues. V lost 1 base, J lost 5 bases, and 9 bases lay in between.